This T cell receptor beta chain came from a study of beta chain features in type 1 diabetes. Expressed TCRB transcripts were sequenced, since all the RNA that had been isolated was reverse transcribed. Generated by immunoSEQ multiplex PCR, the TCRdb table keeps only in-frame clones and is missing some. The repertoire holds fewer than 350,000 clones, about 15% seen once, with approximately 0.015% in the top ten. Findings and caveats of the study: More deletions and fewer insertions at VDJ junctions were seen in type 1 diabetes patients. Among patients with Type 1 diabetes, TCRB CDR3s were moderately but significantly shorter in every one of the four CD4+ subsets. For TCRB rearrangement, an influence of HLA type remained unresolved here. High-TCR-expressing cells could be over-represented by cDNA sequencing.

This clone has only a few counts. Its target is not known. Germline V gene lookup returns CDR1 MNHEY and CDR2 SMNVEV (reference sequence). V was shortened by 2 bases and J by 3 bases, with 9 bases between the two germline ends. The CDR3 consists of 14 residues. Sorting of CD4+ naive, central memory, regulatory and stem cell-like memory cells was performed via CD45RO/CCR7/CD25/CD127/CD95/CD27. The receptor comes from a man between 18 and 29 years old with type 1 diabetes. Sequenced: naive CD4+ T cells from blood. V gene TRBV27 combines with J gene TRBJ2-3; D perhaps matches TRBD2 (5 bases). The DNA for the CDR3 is TGTGCCAGCAGTTTAGTCGGGGTTACAGATACGCAGTATTTT. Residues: CASSLVGVTDTQYF.